This is a list of T cell receptor beta chains from one sample in a study of T cell repertoires in cytomegalovirus infection. Their specific antigens are unknown. Each CDR3 protein gets one entry after TCRdb re-called the reads with MiXCR. The table records fewer than 850,000 distinct CDR3 sequences, just under 30% of them present only once. The sequencing used cultured CD8+ T cells from PBMCs, collected from culture after CMV antigen stimulation. These TCRs come from a human donor in good health (CMV status not recorded). Some clones in this sample may be carry-over from other donors' samples. Both conserved end residues are part of each CDR3. Each record gives: J gene, clone size, CDR3 length, D gene, V gene, CDR3 protein, CDR3 DNA. A D gene is named only where the DNA matches it firmly. Clone sizes are given selectively: once, few, many, or a class where the clone is expanded.

TRBJ2-7 | - | 13 | TRBD1 | TRBV6-6 | CATGTGGAYEQYF | TGTGCCACCGGGACAGGGGGGGCCTACGAGCAGTACTTC
TRBJ1-1 | - | 14 | - | TRBV6-5 | CASSYMGLNTEAFF | TGTGCCAGCAGTTACATGGGTTTGAACACTGAAGCTTTCTTT
TRBJ1-3 | - | 15 | - | TRBV9 | CASSVAGVAGNTIYF | TGTGCCAGCAGCGTAGCAGGGGTCGCTGGAAACACCATATATTTT
TRBJ2-3 | many | 17 | TRBD2 | TRBV7-8 | CASSLPSAGGRTDTQYF | TGTGCCAGCAGCCTCCCTTCAGCGGGGGGGCGCACAGATACGCAGTATTTT
TRBJ2-1 | few | 11 | - | TRBV7-8 | CASSATWEQFF | TGTGCCAGCAGCGCAACATGGGAGCAGTTCTTC
TRBJ2-6 | - | 16 | - | TRBV7-6 | CASSLEMDSGANVLTF | TGTGCCAGCAGCTTAGAGATGGACTCTGGGGCCAACGTCCTGACTTTC
TRBJ1-1 | - | 16 | - | TRBV5-6 | CASSLEQGWMNTEAFF | TGTGCCAGCAGCTTGGAACAGGGATGGATGAACACTGAAGCTTTCTTT
TRBJ1-5 | many | 13 | - | TRBV29-1 | CSVDTGGHQPQHF | TGCAGCGTTGACACTGGGGGCCATCAGCCCCAGCATTTT
TRBJ1-1 | once | 16 | - | TRBV19 | CASTQSGRRPNTEAFF | TGTGCCAGTACCCAGTCCGGAAGGAGACCGAACACTGAAGCTTTCTTT
TRBJ2-7 | - | 12 | - | TRBV6-1 | CASSERSYEQYF | TGTGCCAGCAGTGAGAGGTCCTACGAGCAGTACTTC
TRBJ2-1 | many | 15 | - | TRBV7-9 | CASSTWSGSYNEQFF | TGTGCCAGCAGCACATGGTCGGGGTCCTACAATGAGCAGTTCTTC
TRBJ2-2 | few | 14 | TRBD1 | TRBV27 | CASLDRGRGGELFF | TGTGCCAGCTTAGACAGGGGGCGAGGCGGGGAGCTGTTTTTT
TRBJ1-5 | many | 13 | - | TRBV10-3 | CAISEGVIQPQHF | TGTGCCATCAGTGAGGGGGTAATACAGCCCCAGCATTTT